This T cell receptor (beta chain) derives from a study of shared clonotypes between healthy human individuals. Study conclusions and caveats: Larger estimated richness was generally recorded for naive subsets relative to memory subsets.

Trimming removed 1 base from V and 5 bases from J, with 11 bases in between. Germline V lookup: CDR1 MNHNS, CDR2 SASEGT. The length of the CDR3 is 14 residues. The deep-level immunoSEQ assay was used. Genomic DNA of each subset was evenly split across several immunoSEQ plates. Here immunoSEQ multiplex PCR was the method, and the copy in TCRdb shows in-frame clones only, minus some. Of over 850,000 clones in the sample, approximately 80% were seen once. In its sample, this clone was seen once. The antigen remains undetermined. The TCR comes from a man aged 18 to 30 in good health. Some clones in this sample may be carry-over from other donors' samples. This chain uses TRBV6-1 with TRBJ1-1; D is unresolved. The sample comprised memory CD4+ T cells from PBMCs. Subset noted: CD45RA-negative fraction. The CDR3, as DNA: TGTGCCAGCAGTGAAGATCCGAGGTGGACTGAAGCTTTCTTT. This sequence encodes CASSEDPRWTEAFF.